Listed below are T cell receptor beta chains from one sample, sequenced in a study of shared clonotypes between healthy human individuals. The protocol was immunoSEQ multiplex PCR, while the TCRdb copy is restricted to in-frame clones and leaves out a portion. The table records 1 million to 1.2 million clones, approximately 77% of them present only once. The material sequenced was memory CD4+ T cells from PBMCs. The receptors originated from a man between 18 and 29 years old in good health. Some clones in this sample may be carry-over from other donors' samples. The CDR3 runs from the conserved cysteine through the conserved F or W. Each record gives: V gene, J gene, clone size, D gene, CDR3 DNA, CDR3 protein. A D gene is named only where the DNA matches it firmly. Clone sizes are given selectively: once, few, many, or a class where the clone is expanded.

v_gene: TRBV5-1; j_gene: TRBJ1-2; abundance: many; d_gene: TRBD1; CDR3nt: TGCGCCAGCAGGGTTACAGGGGGCGACTATGGCTACACCTTC; CDR3aa: CASRVTGGDYGYTF
v_gene: TRBV29-1; j_gene: TRBJ2-1; abundance: many; d_gene: TRBD2; CDR3nt: TGCAGCGCCCGACCTGGCGGGAGTTCCAATGAGCAGTTCTTC; CDR3aa: CSARPGGSSNEQFF
v_gene: TRBV5-1; j_gene: TRBJ2-7; abundance: .; d_gene: TRBD1; CDR3nt: TGCGCCAGCAGCCGGTGGGGGACAGCCGATCGGGCCTACGAGCAGTACTTC; CDR3aa: CASSRWGTADRAYEQYF
v_gene: TRBV2; j_gene: TRBJ2-2; abundance: few; d_gene: .; CDR3nt: TGTGCCAGCCAAACCGGGTTTAGCACCGGGGAGCTGTTTTTT; CDR3aa: CASQTGFSTGELFF
v_gene: TRBV5-1; j_gene: TRBJ1-2; abundance: .; d_gene: .; CDR3nt: TGCGCCAGCAGCTTGGGCAAAGCTTATGGCTACACCTTC; CDR3aa: CASSLGKAYGYTF
v_gene: TRBV2; j_gene: TRBJ2-7; abundance: .; d_gene: TRBD1; CDR3nt: TGTGCCAGCACCAAACGCCCGACAGGGGACTACGAGCAGTACTTC; CDR3aa: CASTKRPTGDYEQYF
v_gene: TRBV6-5; j_gene: TRBJ1-1; abundance: .; d_gene: .; CDR3nt: TGTGCCAGCAGTTACGTGGGGGTAATGAACACTGAAGCTTTCTTT; CDR3aa: CASSYVGVMNTEAFF
v_gene: TRBV7-2; j_gene: TRBJ2-7; abundance: many; d_gene: TRBD2; CDR3nt: TGTGCCAGCAGCCCCCAATTGGGGGGGGGAGTCTACGAGCAGTACTTC; CDR3aa: CASSPQLGGGVYEQYF
v_gene: TRBV7-3; j_gene: TRBJ2-7; abundance: .; d_gene: .; CDR3nt: TGTGCCAGCAGCGTCAATATAGTGGGCTCCTACGAGCAGTACTTC; CDR3aa: CASSVNIVGSYEQYF
v_gene: TRBV9; j_gene: TRBJ2-1; abundance: many; d_gene: TRBD2; CDR3nt: TGTGCCAGCAGCGCAAGCGGGATGACGTACAATGAGCAGTTCTTC; CDR3aa: CASSASGMTYNEQFF
v_gene: TRBV5-1; j_gene: TRBJ2-5; abundance: once; d_gene: .; CDR3nt: TGCGCCAGCAGCTTAAACCAAGAGACCCAGTACTTC; CDR3aa: CASSLNQETQYF
v_gene: TRBV6-5; j_gene: TRBJ1-5; abundance: .; d_gene: .; CDR3nt: TGTGCCAGCAGAGGGAAGCTGGCGCACAATCAGCCCCAGCATTTT; CDR3aa: CASRGKLAHNQPQHF
v_gene: TRBV30; j_gene: TRBJ2-5; abundance: few; d_gene: .; CDR3nt: TGTGCCTGGAGTTTGGTTCAAGAGACCCAGTACTTC; CDR3aa: CAWSLVQETQYF
v_gene: TRBV30; j_gene: TRBJ2-1; abundance: .; d_gene: .; CDR3nt: TGTGCCTGGAGTGATCTAGCGCTTGGTGAGCAGTTCTTC; CDR3aa: CAWSDLALGEQFF
v_gene: TRBV18; j_gene: TRBJ2-7; abundance: .; d_gene: .; CDR3nt: TGTGCCAGCTCACCGTCGCAGGGACCCCACGAGCAGTACTTC; CDR3aa: CASSPSQGPHEQYF
v_gene: TRBV13; j_gene: TRBJ2-2; abundance: .; d_gene: .; CDR3nt: TGTGCCAGCAGCTTGAGTCCCCGCCGAAAGACCTGGGGAACCGGGGAGCTGTTTTTT; CDR3aa: CASSLSPRRKTWGTGELFF
v_gene: TRBV29-1; j_gene: TRBJ2-3; abundance: few; d_gene: .; CDR3nt: TGCAGCGTTGAAGGCCCAGATGGGGGCGGAAAGACTGGCACAGATACGCAGTATTTT; CDR3aa: CSVEGPDGGGKTGTDTQYF
v_gene: TRBV19; j_gene: TRBJ2-1; abundance: .; d_gene: TRBD2; CDR3nt: TGTGCCAGTAGTACCGGGAGGGCCTCCTACAATGAGCAGTTCTTC; CDR3aa: CASSTGRASYNEQFF
v_gene: TRBV15; j_gene: TRBJ2-7; abundance: once; d_gene: .; CDR3nt: TGTGCCACCAGCCCCGGACCGGCCTACGAGCAGTACTTC; CDR3aa: CATSPGPAYEQYF
v_gene: TRBV5-4; j_gene: TRBJ2-3; abundance: .; d_gene: TRBD2; CDR3nt: TGTGCCAGCAGCTCGGGGACGGGGGGGAGTCCCACAGATACGCAGTATTTT; CDR3aa: CASSSGTGGSPTDTQYF
v_gene: TRBV6-1; j_gene: TRBJ1-5; abundance: .; d_gene: TRBD1; CDR3nt: TGTGCCAGCAGTGAATCTTCCAGGGGGCCTCGGCAGCCCCAGCATTTT; CDR3aa: CASSESSRGPRQPQHF
v_gene: TRBV11-2; j_gene: TRBJ1-1; abundance: .; d_gene: .; CDR3nt: TGTGCCAGCAGCCGCCTCGGGCAGGGGACTTCGGTCACTGAAGCTTTCTTT; CDR3aa: CASSRLGQGTSVTEAFF
v_gene: TRBV4-2; j_gene: TRBJ2-1; abundance: .; d_gene: TRBD2; CDR3nt: TGTGCCAGCAGCCGGGAAGCGGGAGGGTACAATGAGCAGTTCTTC; CDR3aa: CASSREAGGYNEQFF
v_gene: TRBV6-1; j_gene: TRBJ2-7; abundance: .; d_gene: .; CDR3nt: TGTGCCAGCAGCCACTACGAGCAGTACTTC; CDR3aa: CASSHYEQYF
v_gene: TRBV11-2; j_gene: TRBJ1-5; abundance: .; d_gene: .; CDR3nt: TGTGCCAGCAGCTTAGGTTCAGGGTATCAGCCCCAGCATTTT; CDR3aa: CASSLGSGYQPQHF
v_gene: TRBV6-6; j_gene: TRBJ1-1; abundance: .; d_gene: .; CDR3nt: TGTGCCAGCAGACGGGAGTGGGGTGGCACTGAAGCTTTCTTT; CDR3aa: CASRREWGGTEAFF
v_gene: TRBV6-1; j_gene: TRBJ2-7; abundance: .; d_gene: TRBD1; CDR3nt: TGTGCCAGCAGGAGACAGGGAACCTCCTACGAGCAGTACTTC; CDR3aa: CASRRQGTSYEQYF
v_gene: TRBV6-6; j_gene: TRBJ1-2; abundance: few; d_gene: TRBD1; CDR3nt: TGTGCCAGCAGTCAGGGACAGGCCTATGCCGGTGCCTACACCTTC; CDR3aa: CASSQGQAYAGAYTF
v_gene: TRBV9; j_gene: TRBJ2-5; abundance: .; d_gene: TRBD2; CDR3nt: TGTGCCAGCAGCAAAGGGACTAGCGGGAGGGCCGGAGAGACCCAGTACTTC; CDR3aa: CASSKGTSGRAGETQYF
v_gene: TRBV28; j_gene: TRBJ2-7; abundance: few; d_gene: TRBD1; CDR3nt: TGTGCCATCCTGACAGGGTTTAACGAGCAGTACTTC; CDR3aa: CAILTGFNEQYF
v_gene: TRBV5-6; j_gene: TRBJ2-5; abundance: .; d_gene: .; CDR3nt: TGTGCCAGCAGCCCCGACAGGAGCCAAGAGACCCAGTACTTC; CDR3aa: CASSPDRSQETQYF
v_gene: TRBV28; j_gene: TRBJ2-7; abundance: many; d_gene: TRBD2; CDR3nt: TGTGCCAGCAGTTGGGCAGAGCGGGAGGTGGGTAAGCAGTACTTC; CDR3aa: CASSWAEREVGKQYF
v_gene: TRBV6-5; j_gene: TRBJ1-1; abundance: .; d_gene: TRBD1; CDR3nt: TGTGCCAGCAGCCACTGGACAGGGGCCACTGAAGCTTTCTTT; CDR3aa: CASSHWTGATEAFF
v_gene: TRBV28; j_gene: TRBJ1-2; abundance: .; d_gene: .; CDR3nt: TGTGCCAGCAGCCCCATCGGACAGAACTATGGCTACACCTTC; CDR3aa: CASSPIGQNYGYTF
v_gene: TRBV28; j_gene: TRBJ2-6; abundance: .; d_gene: .; CDR3nt: TGTGCCAGCAGTTTCTTACAGGGCAGGGCCAACGTCCTGACTTTC; CDR3aa: CASSFLQGRANVLTF
v_gene: TRBV5-1; j_gene: TRBJ2-3; abundance: .; d_gene: .; CDR3nt: TGCGCCAGCAGCTTGTTAGATACGCAGTATTTT; CDR3aa: CASSLLDTQYF
v_gene: TRBV5-1; j_gene: TRBJ2-3; abundance: .; d_gene: TRBD1; CDR3nt: TGCGCCAGCACCAAATTCGGGACAGTTGGGGCAGATACGCAGTATTTT; CDR3aa: CASTKFGTVGADTQYF
v_gene: TRBV7-3; j_gene: TRBJ2-6; abundance: .; d_gene: .; CDR3nt: TGTGCCAGCAGCTCGTCCGGCGGGGCCAACGTCCTGACTTTC; CDR3aa: CASSSSGGANVLTF
v_gene: TRBV28; j_gene: TRBJ1-2; abundance: once; d_gene: .; CDR3nt: TGTGCCAGCAAGGAGTCACTCTATGGCTACACCTTC; CDR3aa: CASKESLYGYTF
v_gene: TRBV14; j_gene: TRBJ2-1; abundance: .; d_gene: .; CDR3nt: TGTGCCAGCAGCCTCGACAGGATGTACAATGAGCAGTTCTTC; CDR3aa: CASSLDRMYNEQFF
v_gene: TRBV30; j_gene: TRBJ2-5; abundance: few; d_gene: .; CDR3nt: TGTGCCTGGAGTGGGGGGGAGACCCAGTACTTC; CDR3aa: CAWSGGETQYF
v_gene: TRBV21-1; j_gene: TRBJ1-3; abundance: .; d_gene: .; CDR3nt: TGTGCCAGCAGCATGGGGACAGCCTCTGGAAACACCATATATTTT; CDR3aa: CASSMGTASGNTIYF
v_gene: TRBV6-1; j_gene: TRBJ1-2; abundance: .; d_gene: .; CDR3nt: TGTGCCAGCAGTGGCAACAGGAACTATGGCTACACCTTC; CDR3aa: CASSGNRNYGYTF
v_gene: TRBV28; j_gene: TRBJ1-1; abundance: .; d_gene: TRBD1; CDR3nt: TGTGCCACATGGGACAGGAACACTGAAGCTTTCTTT; CDR3aa: CATWDRNTEAFF
v_gene: TRBV5-1; j_gene: TRBJ2-2; abundance: .; d_gene: TRBD2; CDR3nt: TGCGCCAGCAGCTTTGGTCGACTAGCGGAGAACACCGGGGAGCTGTTTTTT; CDR3aa: CASSFGRLAENTGELFF
v_gene: TRBV6-5; j_gene: TRBJ2-5; abundance: .; d_gene: .; CDR3nt: TGTGCCAGCAGGCGCGTCGGTCCGGAGACCCAGTACTTC; CDR3aa: CASRRVGPETQYF
v_gene: TRBV12-5; j_gene: TRBJ1-2; abundance: once; d_gene: .; CDR3nt: TGTGCTAGTGGTTTGAGGGGAGGCTACACCTTC; CDR3aa: CASGLRGGYTF
v_gene: TRBV6-1; j_gene: TRBJ1-3; abundance: .; d_gene: TRBD1; CDR3nt: TGTGCCAGCAGTGGGCGACAGGGGGCCTCTGGAAACACCATATATTTT; CDR3aa: CASSGRQGASGNTIYF
v_gene: TRBV28; j_gene: TRBJ2-1; abundance: many; d_gene: .; CDR3nt: TGTGCCAGCAGTTATCGGGACTACAATGAGCAGTTCTTC; CDR3aa: CASSYRDYNEQFF
v_gene: TRBV11-2; j_gene: TRBJ2-1; abundance: many; d_gene: TRBD2; CDR3nt: TGTGCCAGCAGCTTATACGGCGGGAGCTCGGTTAGTGAGCAGTTCTTC; CDR3aa: CASSLYGGSSVSEQFF
v_gene: TRBV19; j_gene: TRBJ1-5; abundance: .; d_gene: TRBD1; CDR3nt: TGTGCCAGTAGTACCACAGGGGAAAGGGGGACGGACCAGCCCCAGCATTTT; CDR3aa: CASSTTGERGTDQPQHF
v_gene: TRBV28; j_gene: TRBJ1-5; abundance: .; d_gene: .; CDR3nt: TGTGCCAGCAGTTGGCGGGGACGGGGTCAGCCCCAGCATTTT; CDR3aa: CASSWRGRGQPQHF
v_gene: TRBV9; j_gene: TRBJ1-4; abundance: .; d_gene: .; CDR3nt: TGTGCCAGCAGCGAAGTTTCAACTAATGAAAAACTGTTTTTT; CDR3aa: CASSEVSTNEKLFF
v_gene: TRBV19; j_gene: TRBJ2-1; abundance: many; d_gene: .; CDR3nt: TGTGCCAGTAGTATAGCCAGGGACAATGAGCAGTTCTTC; CDR3aa: CASSIARDNEQFF
v_gene: TRBV29-1; j_gene: TRBJ2-1; abundance: .; d_gene: TRBD2; CDR3nt: TGCAGCGTTGAAGTGGTAGCGGGACTCAATGAGCAGTTCTTC; CDR3aa: CSVEVVAGLNEQFF
v_gene: TRBV7-3; j_gene: TRBJ2-4; abundance: .; d_gene: .; CDR3nt: TGTGCCAGCAGCCCCGGGACGGCTAAAAACATTCAGTACTTC; CDR3aa: CASSPGTAKNIQYF
v_gene: TRBV4-1; j_gene: TRBJ1-6; abundance: .; d_gene: .; CDR3nt: TGCGCCAGCAGCTCCCTACAGGGATTCAATTCACCCCTCCACTTT; CDR3aa: CASSSLQGFNSPLHF